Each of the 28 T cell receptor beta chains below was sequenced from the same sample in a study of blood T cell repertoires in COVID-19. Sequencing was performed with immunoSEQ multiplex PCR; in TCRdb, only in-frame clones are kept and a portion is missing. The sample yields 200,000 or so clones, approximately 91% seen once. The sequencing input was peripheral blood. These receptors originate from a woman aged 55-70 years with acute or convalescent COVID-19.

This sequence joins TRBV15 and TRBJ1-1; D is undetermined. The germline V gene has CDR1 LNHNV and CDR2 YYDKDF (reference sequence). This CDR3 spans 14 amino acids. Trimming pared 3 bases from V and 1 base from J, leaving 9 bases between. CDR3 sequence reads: CATSRNTGNTEAFF. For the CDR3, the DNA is TGTGCCACCAGCAGGAATACTGGGAACACTGAAGCTTTCTTT.

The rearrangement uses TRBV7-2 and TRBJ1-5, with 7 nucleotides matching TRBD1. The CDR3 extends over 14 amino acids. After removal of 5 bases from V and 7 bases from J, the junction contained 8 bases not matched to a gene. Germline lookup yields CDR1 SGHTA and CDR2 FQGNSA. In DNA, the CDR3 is TGTGCCAGCAGCCCCTCGAGGGGGCAACAGCCCCAGCATTTT. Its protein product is CASSPSRGQQPQHF. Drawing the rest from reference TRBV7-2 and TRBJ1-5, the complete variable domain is GAGVSQSPSNKVTEKGKDVELRCDPISGHTALYWYRQSLGQGLEFLIYFQGNSAPDKSGLPSDRFSAERTGGSVSTLTIQRTQQEDSAVYLCASSPSRGQQPQHFGDGTRLSIL.

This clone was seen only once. The CDR3 bases are TGTGCCAGCTCAACTGACAGGGAGCGCACAGATACGCAGTATTTT. Encoded protein: CASSTDRERTDTQYF. The chain has TRBV18 and TRBJ2-3; TRBD1 agrees at 7 bases. This CDR3 is built from 15 residues. The germline V gene has CDR1 KGHSH and CDR2 LQKENI. V shed 5 bases and J 1 base; nucleotides not matched to a gene: 6.

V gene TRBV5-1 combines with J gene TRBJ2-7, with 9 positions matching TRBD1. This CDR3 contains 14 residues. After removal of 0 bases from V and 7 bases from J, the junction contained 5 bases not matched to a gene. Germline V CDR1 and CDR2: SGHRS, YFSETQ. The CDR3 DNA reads TGCGCCAGCAGCTTGGTGGGGGGACAGGGTGAGCAGTACTTC. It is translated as CASSLVGGQGEQYF.

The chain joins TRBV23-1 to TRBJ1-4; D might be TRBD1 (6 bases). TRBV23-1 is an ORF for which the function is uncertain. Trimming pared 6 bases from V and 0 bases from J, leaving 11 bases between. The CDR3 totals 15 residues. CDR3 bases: TGCGCCAGCAGCCCAGGGGCAGCAACTAATGAAAAACTGTTTTTT. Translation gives CASSPGAATNEKLFF.

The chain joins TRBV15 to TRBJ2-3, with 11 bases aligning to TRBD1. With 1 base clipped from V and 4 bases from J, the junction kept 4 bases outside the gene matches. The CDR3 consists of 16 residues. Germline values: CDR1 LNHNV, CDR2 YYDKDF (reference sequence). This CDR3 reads CATSRGGQGESDTQYF. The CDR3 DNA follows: TGTGCCACCAGCAGAGGGGGACAGGGGGAGTCAGATACGCAGTATTTT.

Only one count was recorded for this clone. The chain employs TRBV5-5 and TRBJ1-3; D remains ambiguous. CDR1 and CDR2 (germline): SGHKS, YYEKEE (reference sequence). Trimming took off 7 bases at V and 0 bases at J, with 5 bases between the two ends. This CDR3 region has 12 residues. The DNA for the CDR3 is TGTGCCAGCGGGCCCTCTGGAAACACCATATATTTT. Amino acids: CASGPSGNTIYF.

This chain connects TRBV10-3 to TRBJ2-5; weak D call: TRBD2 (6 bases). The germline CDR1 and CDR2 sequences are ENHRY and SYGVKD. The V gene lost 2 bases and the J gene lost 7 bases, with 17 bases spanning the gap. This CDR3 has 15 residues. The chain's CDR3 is CAISEQTGPAGTQYF. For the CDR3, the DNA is TGTGCCATCAGTGAGCAAACGGGGCCAGCGGGGACCCAGTACTTC.

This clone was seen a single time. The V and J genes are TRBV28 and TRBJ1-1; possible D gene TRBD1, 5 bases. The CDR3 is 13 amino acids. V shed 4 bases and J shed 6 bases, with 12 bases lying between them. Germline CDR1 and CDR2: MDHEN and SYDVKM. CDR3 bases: TGTGCCAGCAGTTCGTGGGGGGTCTCTGAAGCTTTCTTT. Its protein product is CASSSWGVSEAFF.

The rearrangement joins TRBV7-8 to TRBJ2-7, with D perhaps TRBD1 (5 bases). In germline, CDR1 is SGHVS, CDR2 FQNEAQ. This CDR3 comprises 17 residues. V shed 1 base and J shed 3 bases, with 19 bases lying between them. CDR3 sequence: CASSLGVRLAGNYEQYF. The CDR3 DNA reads TGTGCCAGCAGCTTAGGAGTTCGTTTAGCAGGGAACTACGAGCAGTACTTC.

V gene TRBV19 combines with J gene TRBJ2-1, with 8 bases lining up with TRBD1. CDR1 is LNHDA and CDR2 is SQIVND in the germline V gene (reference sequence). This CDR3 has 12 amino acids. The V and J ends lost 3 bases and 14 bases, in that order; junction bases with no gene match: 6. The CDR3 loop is CASSIGDRGKFF. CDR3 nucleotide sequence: TGTGCCAGTAGTATTGGCGACAGGGGAAAGTTCTTC.

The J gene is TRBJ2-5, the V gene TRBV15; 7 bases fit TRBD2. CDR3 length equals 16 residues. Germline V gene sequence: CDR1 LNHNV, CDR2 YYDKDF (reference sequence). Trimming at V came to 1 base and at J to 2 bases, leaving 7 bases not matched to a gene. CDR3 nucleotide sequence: TGTGCCACCAGCAGAGGGAACCTAGCGGCACAAGAGACCCAGTACTTC. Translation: CATSRGNLAAQETQYF.

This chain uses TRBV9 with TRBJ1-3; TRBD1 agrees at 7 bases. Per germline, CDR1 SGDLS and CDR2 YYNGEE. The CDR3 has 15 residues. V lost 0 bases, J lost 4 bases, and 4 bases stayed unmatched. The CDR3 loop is CASSVEQGFGNTIYF. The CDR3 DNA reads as TGTGCCAGCAGCGTAGAACAGGGGTTCGGAAACACCATATATTTT.

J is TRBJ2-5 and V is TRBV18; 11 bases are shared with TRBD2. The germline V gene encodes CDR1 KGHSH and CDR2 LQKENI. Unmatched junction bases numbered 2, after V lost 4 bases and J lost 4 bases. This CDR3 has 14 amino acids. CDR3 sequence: CASSRGLAGETQYF. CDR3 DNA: TGTGCCAGCTCACGCGGACTAGCGGGAGAGACCCAGTACTTC.

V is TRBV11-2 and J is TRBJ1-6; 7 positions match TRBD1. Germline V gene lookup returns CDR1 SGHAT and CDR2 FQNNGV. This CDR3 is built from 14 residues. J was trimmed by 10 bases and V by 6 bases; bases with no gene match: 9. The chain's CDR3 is CASRGQIDGSPLHF. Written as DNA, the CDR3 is TGTGCCAGCAGGGGACAGATCGATGGCTCACCCCTCCACTTT.

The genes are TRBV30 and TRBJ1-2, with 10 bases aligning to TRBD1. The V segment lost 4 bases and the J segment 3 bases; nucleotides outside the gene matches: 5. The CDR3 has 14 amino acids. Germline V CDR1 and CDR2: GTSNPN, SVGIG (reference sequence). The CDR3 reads CAWNDRGRYYGYTF. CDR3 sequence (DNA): TGTGCCTGGAACGACAGGGGGCGTTACTATGGCTACACCTTC.

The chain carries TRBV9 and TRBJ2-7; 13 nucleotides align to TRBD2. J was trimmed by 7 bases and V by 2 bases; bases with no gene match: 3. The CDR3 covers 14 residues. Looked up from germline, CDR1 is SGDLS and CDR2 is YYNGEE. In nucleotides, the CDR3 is TGTGCCAGCAGCGTTGGGACTAGCGGGATGGAGCAGTACTTC. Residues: CASSVGTSGMEQYF.

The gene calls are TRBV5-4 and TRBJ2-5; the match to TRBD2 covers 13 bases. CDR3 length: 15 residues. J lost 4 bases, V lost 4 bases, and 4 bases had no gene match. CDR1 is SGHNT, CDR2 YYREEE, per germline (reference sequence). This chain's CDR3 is CASSTSGGATETQYF. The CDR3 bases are TGTGCCAGCAGCACTAGCGGGGGGGCTACAGAGACCCAGTACTTC.

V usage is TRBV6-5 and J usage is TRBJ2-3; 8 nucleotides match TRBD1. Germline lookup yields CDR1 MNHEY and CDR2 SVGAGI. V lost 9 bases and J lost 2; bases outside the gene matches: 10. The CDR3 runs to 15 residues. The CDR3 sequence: CARNKQGADTDTQYF. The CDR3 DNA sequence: TGTGCCAGAAATAAGCAGGGGGCAGACACAGATACGCAGTATTTT.

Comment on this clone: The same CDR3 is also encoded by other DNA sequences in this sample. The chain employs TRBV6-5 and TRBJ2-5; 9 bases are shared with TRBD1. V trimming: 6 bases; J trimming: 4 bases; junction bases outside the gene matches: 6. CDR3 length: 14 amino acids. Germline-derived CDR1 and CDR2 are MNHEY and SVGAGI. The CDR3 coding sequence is TGTGCCAGCAGAGTTACAGGGGGCACAGAGACCCAGTACTTC. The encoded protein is CASRVTGGTETQYF.

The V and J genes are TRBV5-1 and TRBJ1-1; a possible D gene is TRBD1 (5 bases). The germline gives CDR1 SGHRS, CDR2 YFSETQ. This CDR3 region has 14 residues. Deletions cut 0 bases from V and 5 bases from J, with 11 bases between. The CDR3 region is CASSLDGGRTEAFF. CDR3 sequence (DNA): TGCGCCAGCAGCTTGGATGGGGGGAGGACTGAAGCTTTCTTT.

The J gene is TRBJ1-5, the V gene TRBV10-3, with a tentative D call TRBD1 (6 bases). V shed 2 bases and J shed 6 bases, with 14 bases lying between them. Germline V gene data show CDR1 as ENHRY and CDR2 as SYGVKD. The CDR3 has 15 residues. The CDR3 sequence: CAISEDRSWRQPQHF. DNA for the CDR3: TGTGCCATCAGTGAGGACAGGTCCTGGCGTCAGCCCCAGCATTTT.

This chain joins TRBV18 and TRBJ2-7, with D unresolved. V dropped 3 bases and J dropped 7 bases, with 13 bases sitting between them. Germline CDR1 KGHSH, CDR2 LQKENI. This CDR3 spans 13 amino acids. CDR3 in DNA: TGTGCCAGCTCACCCAGTCCAGTCGGGGAGCAGTACTTC. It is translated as CASSPSPVGEQYF.

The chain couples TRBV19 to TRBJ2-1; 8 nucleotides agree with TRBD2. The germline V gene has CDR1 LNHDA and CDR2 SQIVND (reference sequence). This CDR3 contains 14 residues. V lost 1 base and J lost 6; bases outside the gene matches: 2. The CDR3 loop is CASSIAGGINEQFF. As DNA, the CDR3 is TGTGCCAGTAGTATAGCGGGGGGGATCAATGAGCAGTTCTTC.

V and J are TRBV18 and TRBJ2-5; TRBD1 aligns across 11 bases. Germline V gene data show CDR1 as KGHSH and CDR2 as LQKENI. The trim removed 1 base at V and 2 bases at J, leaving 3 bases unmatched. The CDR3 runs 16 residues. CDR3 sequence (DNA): TGTGCCAGCTCACCACTCGGACAGGGGGCTCAAGAGACCCAGTACTTC. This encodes CASSPLGQGAQETQYF.

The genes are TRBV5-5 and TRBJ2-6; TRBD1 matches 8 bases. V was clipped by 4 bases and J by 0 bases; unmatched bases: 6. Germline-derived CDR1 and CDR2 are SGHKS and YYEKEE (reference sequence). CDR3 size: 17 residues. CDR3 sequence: CASSAGQVLSGANVLTF. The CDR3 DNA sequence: TGTGCCAGCAGCGCGGGACAGGTGCTCTCTGGGGCCAACGTCCTGACTTTC.

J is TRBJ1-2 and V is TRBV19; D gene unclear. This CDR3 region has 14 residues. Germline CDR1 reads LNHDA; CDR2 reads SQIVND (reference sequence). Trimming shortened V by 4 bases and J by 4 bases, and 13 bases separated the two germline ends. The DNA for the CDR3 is TGTGCCAGTAGTAGAGACCGGGATTCCTATGGCTACACCTTC. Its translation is CASSRDRDSYGYTF.

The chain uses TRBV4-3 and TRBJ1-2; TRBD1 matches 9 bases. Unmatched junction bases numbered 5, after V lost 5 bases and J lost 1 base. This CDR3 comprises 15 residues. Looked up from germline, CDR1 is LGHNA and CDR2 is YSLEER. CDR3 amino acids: CASSRTGASNYGYTF. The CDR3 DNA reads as TGCGCCAGCAGCAGGACAGGGGCCAGTAACTATGGCTACACCTTC.